This is a list of T cell receptor beta chains from one sample in a study of blood T cell repertoires in COVID-19. The repertoire was sequenced with immunoSEQ multiplex PCR; TCRdb's copy has only in-frame clones and lacks some. Of about 400,000 clones in the sample, roughly 91% were seen once. The material sequenced was PBMCs or T cells enriched from blood (not recorded which). These receptors came from a woman aged 25 to 39 who had recovered from COVID-19. CDR3s include the opening cysteine and the closing phenylalanine or tryptophan. The D gene is left open where the match is weak. A clone size is listed for some rows: how often the clone was seen (once, few, many), or a class if it is expanded.

v_gene	abundance	j_gene	d_gene	CDR3nt	CDR3aa
TRBV7-8	.	TRBJ2-2	.	TGTGCCAGCAGCCCCCGGTCCGCGAACACCGGGGAGCTGTTTTTT	CASSPRSANTGELFF
TRBV27	.	TRBJ1-5	.	TGTGCCAGCAGTTGGGGCCCCGGACGGGGCGGGAGTCAGCCCCAGCATTTT	CASSWGPGRGGSQPQHF
TRBV6-5	once	TRBJ1-6	.	TGTGCCAGCAGTTATTCCCGACGAGGGGGTTCACCCCTCCACTTT	CASSYSRRGGSPLHF
TRBV6-5	.	TRBJ1-1	.	TGTGCCAGCAGTTACTCATCTACCCGGGACACTGAAGCTTTCTTT	CASSYSSTRDTEAFF
TRBV5-6	.	TRBJ1-2	.	TGTGCCAGCAGCTTGGGGGGCAGGGAAGGCTACACCTTC	CASSLGGREGYTF
TRBV5-6	once	TRBJ1-1	.	TGTGCCAGCAGCTTGGCCACCGGGAGGGCTTTCTTT	CASSLATGRAFF
TRBV11-3	.	TRBJ1-1	.	TGTGCCAGCAGCGCAGGCGTACAGGGTGGGGCTGAAGCTTTCTTT	CASSAGVQGGAEAFF
TRBV28	few	TRBJ1-1	.	TGTGCCAGCAGTACAGGACAGAGCCTCCCGGGCACTGAAGCTTTCTTT	CASSTGQSLPGTEAFF
TRBV11-2	.	TRBJ2-5	TRBD2	TGTGCCAGCAGCCTAGGACTAGCTGTGGAGACCCAGTACTTC	CASSLGLAVETQYF
TRBV4-1	.	TRBJ1-1	TRBD1	TGCGCCAGCAGCCACATACAGGGGGAATACACTGAAGCTTTCTTT	CASSHIQGEYTEAFF
TRBV7-2	once	TRBJ2-7	.	TGTGCCAGCAGCTTAGTTGGGGGAGGCCTCAACTACGAGCAGTACTTC	CASSLVGGGLNYEQYF
TRBV28	.	TRBJ1-5	.	TGTGCCAGCCGAGGCAGGGGAGACCAGCATTTT	CASRGRGDQHF
TRBV20-1	.	TRBJ1-2	.	TGCAGTGCTAGTCAGATACGAAACTATGGCTACACCTTC	CSASQIRNYGYTF
TRBV3-1/TRBV3-2	.	TRBJ2-5	.	TGTGCCAGCAGACGCGGGACAGAAGAGACCCAGTACTTC	CASRRGTEETQYF
TRBV6-6	.	TRBJ2-7	TRBD1	TGTGCCAGCAGTTACTCCGCAGGGGGCAACTACGAGCAGTACTTC	CASSYSAGGNYEQYF
TRBV20-1	.	TRBJ1-2	.	TGCAGTGCTAGCCAGGGTTTGGCGTTTCGCTTC	CSASQGLAFRF
TRBV7-2	.	TRBJ1-1	.	TGTGCCAGCAAAAGACAGTTGAACACTGAAGCTTTCTTT	CASKRQLNTEAFF
TRBV6-5	.	TRBJ2-3	.	TGTGCCAGCAGTTCCCGGGACTCCACAGATACGCAGTATTTT	CASSSRDSTDTQYF
TRBV5-6	.	TRBJ2-7	.	TGTGCCAGCAGCTCCTCTGGGGGCCTCGAGCAGTACTTC	CASSSSGGLEQYF
TRBV15	.	TRBJ1-4	.	TGTGCCACCAGCAGACAACAGGCGACGGAAAAACTGTTTTTT	CATSRQQATEKLFF
TRBV19	.	TRBJ1-1	.	TGTGCCAGTAGTATAGGTACCTGGGGGGGAGCTGAAGCTTTCTTT	CASSIGTWGGAEAFF
TRBV6-9	.	TRBJ1-5	.	TGTGCCAGCAGGGGCCAGGGGATACAGCCCCAGCATTTT	CASRGQGIQPQHF